The rows below give T cell receptor beta chains drawn from one sample of a study of control samples from healthy donors and cancer patients. The method was immunoSEQ multiplex PCR; TCRdb's version includes in-frame clones alone and lacks a portion of them. The sample carries fewer than 95,000 clones, 86% recorded once. Sequences were obtained from blood. These receptors came from a man aged 25-45 years in good health. Each CDR3 is given with its conserved first and last residue. D genes are given only for firm matches. Not all rows give a size; the values are once, few, many and, for expanded clones, a class.

CDR3 | DNA | J | V | D | size
CASSPGGRREKLFF | TGTGCCAGCTCACCCGGGGGGCGACGTGAAAAACTGTTTTTT | TRBJ1-4 | TRBV18 | . | few
CASSQASEQETQYF | TGTGCCAGCAGCCAAGCTAGCGAACAAGAGACCCAGTACTTC | TRBJ2-5 | TRBV7-3 | . | .
CASGTGTGGSYEQYF | TGTGCTAGTGGGACCGGGACAGGGGGCTCCTACGAGCAGTACTTC | TRBJ2-7 | TRBV12-5 | TRBD1 | .
CASSMTGGTYEQYF | TGTGCCAGCAGTATGACAGGGGGCACCTACGAGCAGTACTTC | TRBJ2-7 | TRBV28 | TRBD1 | .
CASSVGVNTEAFF | TGTGCCAGTAGTGTAGGGGTGAACACTGAAGCTTTCTTT | TRBJ1-1 | TRBV19 | . | .
CASSYPARGDDNEQFF | TGTGCCAGCAGTTATCCGGCCAGGGGGGACGACAATGAGCAGTTCTTC | TRBJ2-1 | TRBV6-9 | . | .
CASSQDGGTGGRETQYF | TGTGCCAGCAGCCAAGATGGAGGGACAGGGGGCCGAGAGACCCAGTACTTC | TRBJ2-5 | TRBV3-1/TRBV3-2 | TRBD1 | .
CSAGTGYGYTF | TGCAGTGCTGGGACAGGCTATGGCTACACCTTC | TRBJ1-2 | TRBV20-1 | TRBD1 | .
CASSTPGGLLTQYF | TGTGCCAGCAGCACTCCTGGGGGGCTCTTGACCCAGTACTTC | TRBJ2-5 | TRBV5-6 | . | .
CASSQDFPSGVGGDTQYF | TGTGCCAGCAGCCAAGATTTTCCTAGCGGGGTAGGTGGAGATACGCAGTATTTT | TRBJ2-3 | TRBV4-2 | TRBD2 | .
CASSLASTDTQYF | TGCGCCAGCAGCTTGGCTAGCACAGATACGCAGTATTTT | TRBJ2-3 | TRBV5-1 | . | .
CASSSPGTGSGGYTF | TGTGCCAGCAGTTCCCCCGGGACAGGGTCAGGCGGCTACACCTTC | TRBJ1-2 | TRBV28 | TRBD1 | .
CASSVEGQNTGELFF | TGTGCCAGCAGCGTAGAGGGGCAGAACACCGGGGAGCTGTTTTTT | TRBJ2-2 | TRBV9 | . | .
CASSLSSGGTDTQYF | TGCGCCAGCAGCCTATCTAGCGGGGGGACAGATACGCAGTATTTT | TRBJ2-3 | TRBV5-1 | TRBD2 | .
CASSPRTGGATSYGYTF | TGTGCCAGCAGCCCTCGGACAGGGGGCGCCACGTCTTATGGCTACACCTTC | TRBJ1-2 | TRBV7-8 | TRBD1 | .
CATSTGMDTEAFF | TGTGCCACCTCCACAGGGATGGATACTGAAGCTTTCTTT | TRBJ1-1 | TRBV9 | . | once
CASSRDSSNYGYTF | TGTGCCAGCAGCCGGGACAGCTCTAACTATGGCTACACCTTC | TRBJ1-2 | TRBV3-1/TRBV3-2 | TRBD1 | .
CASSARTGSHGYTF | TGTGCCAGCAGCGCTAGGACGGGGTCACATGGCTACACCTTC | TRBJ1-2 | TRBV13 | . | .
CASSLAGSKNIQYF | TGTGCCAGCAGCTTAGCGGGGAGCAAAAACATTCAGTACTTC | TRBJ2-4 | TRBV7-9 | . | once
CASSLEEGGYGYTF | TGTGCCAGCAGCTTAGAGGAGGGGGGGTATGGCTACACCTTC | TRBJ1-2 | TRBV7-2 | . | .
CASSIDSPGKPQHF | TGTGCCAGTAGTATAGATTCGCCCGGGAAGCCCCAGCATTTT | TRBJ1-5 | TRBV19 | . | .
CAWRKEGARGNTIYF | TGTGCCTGGAGGAAGGAGGGGGCTCGTGGAAACACCATATATTTT | TRBJ1-3 | TRBV30 | TRBD1 | .
CASSLGGGQGNYGYTF | TGTGCCAGCAGCTTAGGAGGGGGACAGGGGAACTATGGCTACACCTTC | TRBJ1-2 | TRBV7-9 | TRBD1 | once
CASSLTPTGEGWETQYF | TGTGCCAGCAGCTTAACCCCGACAGGGGAGGGGTGGGAGACCCAGTACTTC | TRBJ2-5 | TRBV13 | . | .
CASSLRDRGPYEQYF | TGTGCCAGCAGCCTCCGGGACAGGGGCCCCTACGAGCAGTACTTC | TRBJ2-7 | TRBV7-8 | TRBD1 | .